One sample yielded the 23 T cell receptor beta chains listed below, sequenced in a study of blood T cells in healthy people across ages. Primed by a sample-barcoded 5' primer and a J-beta primer mix, a second PCR proceeded for about 7 to 11 cycles. TCRdb processed the 5' RACE reads anew with MiXCR; each CDR3 protein has one entry. Of about 590,000 distinct CDR3 sequences listed, about 30% are singletons. The material sequenced was blood. All receptors derive from a woman over 75 in good health.

In its sample, this clonotype was seen a few times. The chain employs TRBV7-2 and TRBJ1-1, with a tentative D call TRBD1 (5 bases). Germline assignment: CDR1 SGHTA and CDR2 FQGNSA. Trimming removed 4 bases at V and 2 bases at J, with 11 bases between. The CDR3 has 14 amino acids. CDR3 protein: CASSSGPFNTEAFF. The CDR3 bases are TGTGCCAGCAGCTCGGGACCATTCAACACTGAAGCTTTCTTT.

On this clonotype itself: A read error may explain this, as a much larger clone is one base away. V usage is TRBV20-1 and J usage is TRBJ1-5, with 8 nucleotides matching TRBD1. This CDR3 region has 18 residues. Germline CDR1 reads DFQATT; CDR2 reads SNEGSKA (reference sequence). The V gene end was trimmed by 5 bases and the J gene end by 1 base; junction bases not matched to a gene: 16. The DNA for the CDR3 is TGCAGTGCTTCTACCGGGGCAGGGGGCGTTAAGAGCAATCAGCCCCAGCATTTT. Translation gives CSASTGAGGVKSNQPQHF.

The sample holds a few counts of this clonotype. The chain carries TRBV6-5 and TRBJ1-1, with D unresolved. Germline-derived CDR1 and CDR2 are MNHEY and SVGAGI. The CDR3 runs to 14 residues. Trimming took off 8 bases at V and 1 base at J, with 14 bases between the two ends. CDR3 coding DNA: TGTGCCAGCCGAATAAGAGGACCGAACACTGAAGCTTTCTTT. Its translation: CASRIRGPNTEAFF.

The sample holds many counts of this clonotype. The genes are TRBV20-1 and TRBJ2-3; 7 bases align to TRBD2. V was clipped by 5 bases and J by 1 base; unmatched bases: 12. Germline values: CDR1 DFQATT, CDR2 SNEGSKA (reference sequence). CDR3 length: 16 residues. As DNA, the CDR3 is TGCAGTGCTCCGGACCGGAGCGGGGCCCGCACAGATACGCAGTATTTT. Protein sequence: CSAPDRSGARTDTQYF.

The chain uses TRBV7-3 and TRBJ2-2; TRBD1 or TRBD2 may be the D gene (5 bases each). The length of the CDR3 is 12 residues. The V gene lost 11 bases and the J gene lost 0 bases, with 7 bases spanning the gap. Germline V lookup: CDR1 SGHTA, CDR2 FQGTGA. CDR3 in DNA: TGTGCCTCGGGGCCGAACACCGGGGAGCTGTTTTTT. Amino acid sequence: CASGPNTGELFF.

This rearrangement joins TRBV2 to TRBJ1-1, with TRBD1 as a possible D gene (5 bases). V lost 2 bases and J 5 bases, leaving 18 bases between the germline ends. Germline V gives CDR1 SNHLY, CDR2 FYNNEI. This CDR3 region has 16 residues. The CDR3 spells CASSEIMGLKGTEAFF. The DNA of the CDR3 is TGTGCCAGCAGTGAAATAATGGGGTTGAAGGGGACTGAAGCTTTCTTT.

This clonotype was picked up a small number of times. The genes are TRBV19 and TRBJ2-5, with TRBD1 as a possible D gene (5 bases). The germline CDR1 and CDR2 sequences are LNHDA and SQIVND (reference sequence). This CDR3 is built from 15 residues. Trimming removed 5 bases at V and 1 base at J, with 14 bases between. The CDR3 region has the DNA TGTGCCAGTAGTGGGCTGGACATCCTCCAAGAGACCCAGTACTTC. It yields the protein CASSGLDILQETQYF.

In its sample, this clonotype was seen many times. This chain connects TRBV6-2 or TRBV6-3 to TRBJ2-1; TRBD2 aligns across 7 bases. The J segment lost 0 bases and the V segment lost 5 bases, leaving 7 bases of the junction unmatched. The CDR3 is 16 amino acids. CDR1 is MNHEY and CDR2 is SVGEGT in the germline V gene. CDR3 region: CASSQPGLGSYNEQFF. The CDR3 DNA reads as TGTGCCAGCAGTCAGCCAGGACTAGGCTCCTACAATGAGCAGTTCTTC.

This clonotype was found many times. This chain connects TRBV4-3 to TRBJ1-2; 8 nucleotides align to TRBD1. Trimming took 2 bases from V and 1 from J; bases not matched to a gene: 9. CDR1 is LGHNA and CDR2 is YSLEER in the germline V gene. The CDR3 length is 17 residues. The CDR3 region is CASSQYNQGAHNYGYTF. The CDR3 nucleotides are TGCGCCAGCAGCCAATATAATCAGGGGGCCCATAACTATGGCTACACCTTC.

Of note for this clonotype: With a much larger clone just one base away, this may be a read error. The rearrangement links TRBV11-2 to TRBJ2-7, with D tentatively TRBD2 (7 bases). CDR1 and CDR2 from the germline V gene are SGHAT and FQNNGV. This CDR3 contains 17 residues. V dropped 6 bases and J dropped 7 bases, with 28 bases sitting between them. CDR3 amino acids: CASSIVQGGGPDNEQYF. The CDR3, as DNA: TGTGCCAGCAGTATTGTCCAGGGAGGGGGTCCGGACAATGAGCAGTACTTC. The complete variable domain, with remaining parts taken from reference TRBV11-2 and TRBJ2-7, reads EAGVAQSPRYKIIEKRQSVAFWCNPISGHATLYWYQQILGQGPKLLIQFQNNGVVDDSQLPKDRFSAERLKGVDSTLKIQPAKLEDSAVYLCASSIVQGGGPDNEQYFGPGTRLTVT.

Only a few counts were recorded for this clonotype. This chain links TRBV9 with TRBJ1-2; a possible D gene is TRBD1 (5 bases). Looked up from germline, CDR1 is SGDLS and CDR2 is YYNGEE. The CDR3 extends over 16 amino acids. V was shortened by 3 bases and J by 5 bases, with 20 bases between the two germline ends. For the CDR3, the DNA is TGTGCCAGCAGCGGGGGGGAGGGAAGGTATGGATATGGCTACACCTTC. The encoded protein is CASSGGEGRYGYGYTF.

Concerning this clonotype: This may be a read error: a much more frequent sequence differs by one nucleotide. J is TRBJ1-2 and V is TRBV7-9; D call uncertain. The germline gives CDR1 SEHNR, CDR2 FQNEAQ (reference sequence). The length of the CDR3 is 14 residues. The V end lost 5 bases, the J end lost 6 bases, and 16 bases lay between the germline ends. The DNA for the CDR3 is TGTGCCAGCAGCCCCGGTCGGATCTCTCATGGCTACACCTTC. Its translation is CASSPGRISHGYTF.

The gene calls are TRBV6-6 and TRBJ2-5; D uncertain. The CDR3 runs to 15 residues. Germline CDR1 MNHNY, CDR2 SVGAGI (reference sequence). The V and J ends lost 0 bases and 5 bases respectively, with 13 bases between them. The chain's CDR3 is CASSYSSVLLETQYF. CDR3 coding DNA: TGTGCCAGCAGTTACTCGAGTGTCCTCCTCGAGACCCAGTACTTC.

As concerns this clonotype: Being one base from a much bigger clone, this may be a read error. The V gene is TRBV12-3 or TRBV12-4, the J gene TRBJ2-5, with 9 nucleotides matching TRBD1. The junction had 9 bases not matched to a gene; V was cut back by 5 bases and J by 5 bases. The CDR3 length is 15 residues. The DNA for the CDR3 is TGTGCCAGCAGTGTAGGGGACAGGGATAGGGAGACCCAGTACTTC. Protein product: CASSVGDRDRETQYF.

There are many counts of this clonotype. The CDR3 DNA reads TGCAGTGCTAGAGATGGGGACAGGGTGAGACAGCCCCAGCATTTT. This sequence encodes CSARDGDRVRQPQHF. The chain couples TRBV20-1 to TRBJ1-5; 9 nucleotides line up with TRBD1. Germline loops: CDR1 DFQATT, CDR2 SNEGSKA (reference sequence). V lost 0 bases to trimming and J lost 7 bases; unmatched junction nucleotides: 7. This CDR3 is built from 15 residues.

This clonotype was seen a few times. The CDR3 region is CAWKLQGTEAFF. The CDR3 nucleotides are TGTGCCTGGAAGTTGCAGGGGACTGAAGCTTTCTTT. This sequence joins TRBV30 and TRBJ1-1; TRBD1 is a possible D gene (6 bases). V lost 4 bases and J lost 5, with 11 bases in between. Germline V gene lookup returns CDR1 GTSNPN and CDR2 SVGIG (reference sequence). This CDR3 region has 12 residues. Looking up the rest from reference TRBV30 and TRBJ1-1 gives the full variable domain: SQTIHQWPATLVQPVGSPLSLECTVEGTSNPNLYWYRQAAGRGLQLLFYSVGIGQISSEVPQNLSASRPQDRQFILSSKKLLLSDSGFYLCAWKLQGTEAFFGQGTRLTVV.

Turning to this clonotype: Being one base from a much bigger clone, this may be a read error. The genes are TRBV24-1 and TRBJ1-5; a possible D gene is TRBD1 (5 bases). The V and J ends lost 5 bases and 2 bases respectively, with 21 bases between them. The CDR3 is made up of 18 amino acids. The germline CDR1 and CDR2 sequences are KGHDR and SFDVKD. CDR3 amino acids: CATSAPGPQATGNQPQHF. CDR3 coding DNA: TGTGCCACCAGTGCACCGGGACCGCAAGCCACGGGCAATCAGCCCCAGCATTTT.

J is TRBJ2-3 and V is TRBV6-6; the D gene is possibly TRBD2 (7 bases). V was cut by 2 bases and J by 4 bases, with 16 bases left in between. The CDR3 is 16 amino acids. Germline V gene sequence: CDR1 MNHNY, CDR2 SVGAGI (reference sequence). The CDR3 spells CASSYPEGGVSDTQYF. The CDR3 bases are TGTGCCAGCAGTTACCCGGAGGGGGGGGTGTCAGATACGCAGTATTTT.

This clonotype came up many times. The V and J genes are TRBV5-5 and TRBJ2-3, with D perhaps matching TRBD2 (6 bases). V was cut by 4 bases and J by 5 bases, with 17 bases left in between. The CDR3 has 15 amino acids. The germline V gene encodes CDR1 SGHKS and CDR2 YYEKEE (reference sequence). CDR3 DNA sequence: TGTGCCAGCAGCGTGGGTACTAGCTATCAAGATACGCAGTATTTT. Its protein is CASSVGTSYQDTQYF.

The table lists this clonotype with a count of one. A much larger clone sits a single nucleotide away, making a read error possible. The chain links TRBV7-2 to TRBJ2-3; 11 bases agree with TRBD2. V lost 3 bases, J lost 2 bases, and 22 bases stayed unmatched. CDR1 is SGHTA, CDR2 FQGNSA, per germline. The CDR3 has 22 residues. The CDR3 nucleotides are TGTGCCAGCAGCTTTCAATTGAGACTAGCGGGGAGGCCACCGTCTCCCACAGATACGCAGTATTTT. This translates into CASSFQLRLAGRPPSPTDTQYF.

This clonotype appeared many times. The chain recombines TRBV20-1 with TRBJ1-1; D is unclear. The CDR3 covers 13 residues. Looked up from germline, CDR1 is DFQATT and CDR2 is SNEGSKA (reference sequence). Trimming removed 2 bases at V and 5 bases at J, with 12 bases between. The CDR3 here is CSARIPEKTEAFF. The DNA for the CDR3 is TGCAGTGCTAGAATCCCGGAAAAAACTGAAGCTTTCTTT.

This clonotype was counted ten times or more. V is TRBV6-2 or TRBV6-3 and J is TRBJ2-6; a weak D match, TRBD1 (5 bases). The germline V gene has CDR1 MNHEY and CDR2 SVGEGT. The CDR3 loop spans 15 amino acids. Trimming stripped 6 bases from V and 4 bases from J, with 13 bases between. CDR3 protein: CASSRTGTGANVLTF. The CDR3, as DNA: TGTGCCAGCAGCCGAACAGGTACAGGGGCCAACGTCCTGACTTTC.

Points on this clonotype: This may be a read error: a much more frequent sequence differs by one nucleotide. The V gene is TRBV30, the J gene TRBJ2-1, with TRBD1 identical over 7 bases. Judging by the DNA end, TRBJ2-7 fits better; the J call may be wrong. This CDR3 has 13 residues. Germline V gene sequence: CDR1 GTSNPN, CDR2 SVGIG (reference sequence). The CDR3 loop reads CAWERARGNEQYF. The CDR3 bases are TGTGCCTGGGAACGGGCCAGGGGGAATGAGCAGTACTTC.